This entry lists 22 T cell receptor beta chains sequenced from one sample in a study of T cells in Graves' hyperthyroidism and ophthalmopathy. TCR beta CDR3 regions were amplified from RNA. TCR CDR3 underwent first-round RT-PCR with the HTBI primer set. MiXCR, run by TCRdb on the multiplex PCR reads, gives a single entry per CDR3 protein. The sample yields about 500,000 distinct CDR3 sequences, approximately 14% seen once. Input material: blood. The receptors stem from a woman between 18 and 29 years old with Graves' hyperthyroidism.

The chain couples TRBV15 to TRBJ1-1, with D possibly being TRBD1 (6 bases). The V gene's germline CDR1 is LNHNV and CDR2 YYDKDF (reference sequence). There are 15 residues in the CDR3. V was trimmed by 3 bases and J by 11 bases, leaving 22 bases between them. The CDR3 DNA sequence: TGTGCCACCAGCAGGGACGACAGGTTCGGACGGGGGGCTTTCTTT. Its protein is CATSRDDRFGRGAFF.

This clonotype turned up a few times. At one of its ends the junction is not consistent with the germline gene, which may arise from a read error. The chain combines TRBV7-7 with TRBJ2-3; 7 bases align to TRBD1. The CDR3 length is 14 residues. Per germline, CDR1 SSHAT and CDR2 FNYEAQ (reference sequence). CDR3 coding DNA: TGTGCTAGCAGCTTAGAGTTAGGGGACAGTTCGCAGTATTTT. Amino acid sequence: CASSLELGDSSQYF.

The chain employs TRBV29-1 and TRBJ2-3; TRBD2 aligns across 7 bases. The germline gives CDR1 SQVTM, CDR2 ANQGSEA. CDR3 length: 14 residues. J gave up 5 bases and V 4 bases, and 9 bases lay outside the gene matches. CDR3 DNA sequence: TGCAGCGTTGGACTAGCAGAGAGGGGAGATACGCAGTATTTT. This translates into CSVGLAERGDTQYF.

This CDR3 reads CASTVQEAEQYF. Here the CDR3 DNA reads TGTGCCAGCACCGTACAGGAGGCCGAGCAGTACTTC. The genes are TRBV2 and TRBJ2-7; the D gene could be TRBD1 or TRBD2 (5 bases each). The CDR3 is 12 residues long. Per the germline V gene, CDR1 is SNHLY and CDR2 is FYNNEI. V was clipped by 7 bases and J by 6 bases, with 13 bases between them.

In its sample, this clonotype was seen a few times. The CDR3 DNA reads as TGTGCCAGCCCAAGACAGGACTACAATGAGCAGTTCTTC. It codes for CASPRQDYNEQFF. The chain recombines TRBV6-1 with TRBJ2-1; weak D call: TRBD1 (6 bases). Per the germline V gene, CDR1 is MNHNS and CDR2 is SASEGT. V was pared by 8 bases and J by 3 bases, with 11 bases between. The CDR3 has 13 residues.

The table lists this clonotype with many counts. The genes are TRBV2 and TRBJ1-4; TRBD1 is a possible D gene (5 bases). V dropped 10 bases and J dropped 0 bases, with 12 bases sitting between them. The CDR3 spans 14 residues. Germline-derived CDR1 and CDR2 are SNHLY and FYNNEI. CDR3 coding DNA: TGTGCCACCCAGGGCAACGCAACTAATGAAAAACTGTTTTTT. Protein product: CATQGNATNEKLFF. The full variable domain, completed using reference TRBV2 and TRBJ1-4, is EPEVTQTPSHQVTQMGQEVILRCVPISNHLYFYWYRQILGQKVEFLVSFYNNEISEKSEIFDDQFSVERPDGSNFTLKIRSTKLEDSAMYFCATQGNATNEKLFFGSGTQLSVL.

This clonotype was counted ten times or more. V usage is TRBV5-6 and J usage is TRBJ2-2; 8 bases match TRBD1. The CDR3 length is 16 residues. Unmatched junction bases numbered 9, after V lost 5 bases and J lost 3 bases. Germline V gene lookup returns CDR1 SGHDT and CDR2 YYEEEE. Here the CDR3 DNA reads TGTGCCAGCAGTGCGGCCGGGACAGGAGACACCGGGGAGCTGTTTTTT. Protein: CASSAAGTGDTGELFF.

At least ten counts were recorded for this clonotype. The V call is TRBV10-3, the J call TRBJ2-2; unclear D gene. Germline CDR1 is ENHRY and CDR2 is SYGVKD. The V and J ends lost 7 bases and 0 bases respectively, with 9 bases between them. This CDR3 has 14 residues. The CDR3 spells CAITYTPNTGELFF. The CDR3 DNA reads as TGTGCCATCACGTACACCCCGAACACCGGGGAGCTGTTTTTT.

This clonotype was counted many times. This chain links TRBV4-2 with TRBJ2-5; a possible D gene is TRBD1 (5 bases). The CDR3 loop spans 15 amino acids. Germline assignment: CDR1 LGHNA and CDR2 YNFKEQ. The V end was cut by 4 bases, the J end by 4 bases, with 16 bases between. The CDR3 sequence: CASSREGQGRETQYF. The CDR3 DNA is TGTGCCAGCAGCCGAGAAGGTCAGGGCCGAGAGACCCAGTACTTC.

This clonotype was found many times. The CDR3 spells CASSPPHVGTGELFF. Here the CDR3 DNA reads TGTGCCAGCAGTCCCCCCCACGTAGGCACCGGGGAGCTGTTTTTT. The gene calls are TRBV6-1 and TRBJ2-2; D gene ambiguous. Germline V gene sequence: CDR1 MNHNS, CDR2 SASEGT. The V end was cut by 5 bases, the J end by 4 bases, with 14 bases between. CDR3 length: 15 amino acids.

The sample holds many counts of this clonotype. This CDR3 reads CASSSQDRFWETQYF. As DNA, the CDR3 is TGTGCCAGTAGTTCCCAGGACAGGTTTTGGGAGACCCAGTACTTC. The V gene is TRBV19, the J gene TRBJ2-5, with 7 bases aligning to TRBD1. The CDR3 is made up of 15 amino acids. V was clipped by 5 bases and J by 5 bases; unmatched bases: 11. Germline lookup yields CDR1 LNHDA and CDR2 SQIVND (reference sequence).

This clonotype showed up just a few times. This sequence joins TRBV19 and TRBJ1-1; D unclear. This CDR3 contains 15 residues. Germline loops: CDR1 LNHDA, CDR2 SQIVND (reference sequence). V was cut by 3 bases and J by 0 bases, with 11 bases left in between. For the CDR3, the DNA is TGTGCCAGTAGTATCGGGATTGGCCTGAACACTGAAGCTTTCTTT. It is translated as CASSIGIGLNTEAFF. The whole variable domain, remainder taken from reference TRBV19 and TRBJ1-1, is DGGITQSPKYLFRKEGQNVTLSCEQNLNHDAMYWYRQDPGQGLRLIYYSQIVNDFQKGDIAEGYSVSREKKESFPLTVTSAQKNPTAFYLCASSIGIGLNTEAFFGQGTRLTVV.

This clonotype was detected many times. The rearrangement uses TRBV5-1 and TRBJ2-3; D is possibly TRBD2 (5 bases). The V and J ends lost 4 bases and 1 base respectively, with 19 bases between them. Per the germline V gene, CDR1 is SGHRS and CDR2 is YFSETQ. This CDR3 spans 17 amino acids. Written as DNA, the CDR3 is TGCGCCAGCAGCCCTAATAAGAAGGCTAGCCGCACAGATACGCAGTATTTT. Translated: CASSPNKKASRTDTQYF.

The chain couples TRBV11-2 to TRBJ2-5; 9 bases are shared with TRBD1. The V segment lost 1 base and the J segment 6 bases; nucleotides outside the gene matches: 9. There are 16 residues in the CDR3. Germline V gene data show CDR1 as SGHAT and CDR2 as FQNNGV. The CDR3 DNA reads as TGTGCCAGCAGCTTAGTCCCACAGGGGGCGGAAAAGACCCAGTACTTC. This encodes CASSLVPQGAEKTQYF. Combining the CDR3 with reference TRBV11-2 and TRBJ2-5 gives the whole variable domain EAGVAQSPRYKIIEKRQSVAFWCNPISGHATLYWYQQILGQGPKLLIQFQNNGVVDDSQLPKDRFSAERLKGVDSTLKIQPAKLEDSAVYLCASSLVPQGAEKTQYFGPGTRLLVL.

This clonotype was detected many times. The rearrangement uses TRBV27 and TRBJ2-1, with 9 bases identical to TRBD2. This CDR3 has 16 amino acids. V trimming: 0 bases; J trimming: 3 bases; junction bases outside the gene matches: 3. CDR1 MNHEY and CDR2 SMNVEV come from the germline V gene (reference sequence). In nucleotides, the CDR3 is TGTGCCAGCAGTTTATCGAATAGCGGGAGCTACAATGAGCAGTTCTTC. As protein: CASSLSNSGSYNEQFF.

The table lists this clonotype with a few counts. This chain connects TRBV9 to TRBJ2-3, with 7 bases lining up with TRBD2. Per the germline V gene, CDR1 is SGDLS and CDR2 is YYNGEE. This CDR3 spans 14 amino acids. The trim removed 4 bases at V and 4 bases at J, leaving 6 bases unmatched. CDR3 nucleotides: TGTGCCAGCAGCCCGACTAGCAGGCCAGATACGCAGTATTTT. Translation: CASSPTSRPDTQYF.

This clonotype was seen at least ten times. The chain recombines TRBV20-1 with TRBJ2-7; TRBD1 matches at 7 bases. The CDR3 covers 13 residues. Per the germline V gene, CDR1 is DFQATT and CDR2 is SNEGSKA (reference sequence). J gave up 1 base and V 6 bases, and 6 bases lay outside the gene matches. CDR3 nucleotide sequence: TGCAGTGCCCCGGACAGGCGGTCCTACGAGCAGTACTTC. Its translation is CSAPDRRSYEQYF.

This clonotype was observed at least ten times. This rearrangement joins TRBV7-9 to TRBJ2-6; either TRBD1 or TRBD2 may fit D (5 bases each). Looked up from germline, CDR1 is SEHNR and CDR2 is FQNEAQ (reference sequence). There are 21 residues in the CDR3. The V end was cut by 4 bases, the J end by 2 bases, with 27 bases between. This CDR3 is CASSYGIRQPGSQTGANVLTF. In DNA form, the CDR3 reads TGTGCCAGCAGCTACGGGATACGACAGCCAGGGTCCCAGACTGGGGCCAACGTCCTGACTTTC.

In its sample, this clonotype was seen a few times. A much more abundant neighbour one base away suggests this may be a read error. V is TRBV2 and J is TRBJ1-1; D gene ambiguous. The CDR3 contains 12 residues. Trimming removed 7 bases at V and 0 bases at J, with 6 bases between. Germline V lookup: CDR1 SNHLY, CDR2 FYNNEI. This CDR3 is CASNNMNTEAFF. The CDR3 DNA follows: TGTGCCAGCAATAATATGAACACTGAAGCTTTCTTT. The whole variable domain, filled in from reference TRBV2 and TRBJ1-1, reads EPEVTQTPSHQVTQMGQEVILRCVPISNHLYFYWYRQILGQKVEFLVSFYNNEISEKSEIFDDQFSVERPDGSNFTLKIRSTKLEDSAMYFCASNNMNTEAFFGQGTRLTVV.

J is TRBJ2-7 and V is TRBV10-2; no firm D call. V shed 9 bases and J shed 4 bases, with 10 bases lying between them. CDR1 is WSHSY, CDR2 SAAADI, per germline. This CDR3 has 11 residues. CDR3 loop: CASSMGYEQYV. The DNA for the CDR3 is TGCGCCAGTAGTATGGGATACGAGCAGTACGTC.

Many counts were recorded for this clonotype. The V call is TRBV2, the J call TRBJ1-2; D unresolved. Germline-derived CDR1 and CDR2 are SNHLY and FYNNEI. Between the trimmed V and J ends, which lost 4 bases and 0 bases, there was a span of 3 bases. The CDR3 length is 12 residues. Here the CDR3 DNA reads TGTGCCAGCAGTGCAGCTAACTATGGCTACACCTTC. This sequence encodes CASSAANYGYTF. Combining the CDR3 with reference TRBV2 and TRBJ1-2 gives the whole variable domain EPEVTQTPSHQVTQMGQEVILRCVPISNHLYFYWYRQILGQKVEFLVSFYNNEISEKSEIFDDQFSVERPDGSNFTLKIRSTKLEDSAMYFCASSAANYGYTFGSGTRLTVV.

In this sample, this clonotype turned up a few times. Germline and junction disagree at one end, which may indicate a read error. The chain couples TRBV7-7 to TRBJ2-2; weak D call: TRBD2 (6 bases). Germline V gene sequence: CDR1 SSHAT, CDR2 FNYEAQ (reference sequence). The CDR3 runs 14 residues. CDR3 protein: CASSLAGLTGELFF. CDR3 nucleotide sequence: TGTGCTAGCAGCTTAGCCGGACTAACCGGGGAGCTGTTTTTT.